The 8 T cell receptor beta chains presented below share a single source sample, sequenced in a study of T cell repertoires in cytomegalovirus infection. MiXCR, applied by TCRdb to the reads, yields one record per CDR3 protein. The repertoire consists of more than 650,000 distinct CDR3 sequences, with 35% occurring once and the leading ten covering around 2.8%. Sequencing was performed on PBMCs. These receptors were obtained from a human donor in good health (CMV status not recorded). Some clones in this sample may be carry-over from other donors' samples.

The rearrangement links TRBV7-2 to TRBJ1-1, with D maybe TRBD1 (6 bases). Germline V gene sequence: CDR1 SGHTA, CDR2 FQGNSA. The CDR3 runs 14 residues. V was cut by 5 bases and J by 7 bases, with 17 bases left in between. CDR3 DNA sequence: TGTGCCAGCAGCGCCTCGGTGGGGGCAGTTGAAGCTTTCTTT. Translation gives CASSASVGAVEAFF. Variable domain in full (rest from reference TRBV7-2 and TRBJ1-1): GAGVSQSPSNKVTEKGKDVELRCDPISGHTALYWYRQSLGQGLEFLIYFQGNSAPDKSGLPSDRFSAERTGGSVSTLTIQRTQQEDSAVYLCASSASVGAVEAFFGQGTRLTVV.

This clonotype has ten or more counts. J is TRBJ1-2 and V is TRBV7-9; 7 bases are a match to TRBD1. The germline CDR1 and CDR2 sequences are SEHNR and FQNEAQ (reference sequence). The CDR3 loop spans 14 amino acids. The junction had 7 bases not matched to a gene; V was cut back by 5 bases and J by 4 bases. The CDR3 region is CASSTVQGSYGYTF. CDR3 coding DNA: TGTGCCAGCAGCACGGTACAGGGGAGCTATGGCTACACCTTC.

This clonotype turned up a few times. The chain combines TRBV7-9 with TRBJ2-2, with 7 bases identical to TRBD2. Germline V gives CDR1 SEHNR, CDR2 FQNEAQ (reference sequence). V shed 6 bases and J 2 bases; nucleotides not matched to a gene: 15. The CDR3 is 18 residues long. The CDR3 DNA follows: TGTGCCAGCAGACGGAGACTAGCTCTCGAGGGAAACACCGGGGAGCTGTTTTTT. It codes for CASRRRLALEGNTGELFF.

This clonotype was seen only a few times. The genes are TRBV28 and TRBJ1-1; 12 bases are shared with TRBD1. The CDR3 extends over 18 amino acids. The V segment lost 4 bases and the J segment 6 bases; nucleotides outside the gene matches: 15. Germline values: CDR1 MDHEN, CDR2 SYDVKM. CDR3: CASSSTLGQGARWAEAFF. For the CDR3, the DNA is TGTGCCAGCAGTTCTACCCTGGGACAGGGGGCGCGGTGGGCTGAAGCTTTCTTT.

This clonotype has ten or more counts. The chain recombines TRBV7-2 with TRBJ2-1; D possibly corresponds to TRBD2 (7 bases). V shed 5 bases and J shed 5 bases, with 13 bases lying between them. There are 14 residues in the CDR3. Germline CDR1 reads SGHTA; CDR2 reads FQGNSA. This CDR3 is CASSVGGANNEQFF. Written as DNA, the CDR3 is TGTGCCAGCAGCGTTGGGGGGGCTAACAATGAGCAGTTCTTC. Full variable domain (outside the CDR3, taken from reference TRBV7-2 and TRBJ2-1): GAGVSQSPSNKVTEKGKDVELRCDPISGHTALYWYRQSLGQGLEFLIYFQGNSAPDKSGLPSDRFSAERTGGSVSTLTIQRTQQEDSAVYLCASSVGGANNEQFFGPGTRLTVL.

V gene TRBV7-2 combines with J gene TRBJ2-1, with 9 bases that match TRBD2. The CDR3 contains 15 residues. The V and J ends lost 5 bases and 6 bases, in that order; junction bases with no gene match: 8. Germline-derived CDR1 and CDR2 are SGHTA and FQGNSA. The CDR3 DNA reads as TGTGCCAGCAGCGCGCAGCGGGGGGTCCGCAATGAGCAGTTCTTC. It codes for CASSAQRGVRNEQFF.

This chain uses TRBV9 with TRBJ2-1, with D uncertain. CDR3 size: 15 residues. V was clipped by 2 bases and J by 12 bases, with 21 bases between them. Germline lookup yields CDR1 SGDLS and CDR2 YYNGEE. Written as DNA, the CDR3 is TGTGCCAGCAGCGTCCTCGGAACCCCAGAATTACCGCAGTTCTTC. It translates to CASSVLGTPELPQFF.

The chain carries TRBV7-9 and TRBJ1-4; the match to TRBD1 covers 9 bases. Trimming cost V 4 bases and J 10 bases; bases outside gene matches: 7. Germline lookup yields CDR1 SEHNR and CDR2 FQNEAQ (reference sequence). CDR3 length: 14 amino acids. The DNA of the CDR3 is TGTGCCAGCAGCTCACAGGGGGCGCAGGGAAAACTGTTTTTT. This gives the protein CASSSQGAQGKLFF.